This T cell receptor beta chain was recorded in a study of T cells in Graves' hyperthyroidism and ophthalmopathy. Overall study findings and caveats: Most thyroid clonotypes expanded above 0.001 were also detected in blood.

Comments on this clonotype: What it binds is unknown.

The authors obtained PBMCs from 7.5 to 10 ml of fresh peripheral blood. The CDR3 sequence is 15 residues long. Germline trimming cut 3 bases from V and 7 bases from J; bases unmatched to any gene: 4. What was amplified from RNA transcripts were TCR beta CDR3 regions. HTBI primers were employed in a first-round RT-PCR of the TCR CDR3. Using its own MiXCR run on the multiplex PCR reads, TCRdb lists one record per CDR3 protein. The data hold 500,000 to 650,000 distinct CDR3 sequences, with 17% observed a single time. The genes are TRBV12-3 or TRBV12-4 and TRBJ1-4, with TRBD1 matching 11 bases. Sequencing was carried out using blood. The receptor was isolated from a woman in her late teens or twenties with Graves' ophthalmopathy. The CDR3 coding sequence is TGTGCCAGCAGTTTCCCCGGGACAGGGGGTGAAAAACTGTTTTTT. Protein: CASSFPGTGGEKLFF.